A selection of T cell receptor beta chains follows, all from one sample in a study of identical twins. TCRdb re-called the 5' RACE reads with MiXCR, one entry per CDR3 protein. The table includes about 530,000 distinct CDR3 sequences, 20% to 25% detected once. In addition, the sample was reused for a study of yellow fever vaccine responses in identical twins.

The sequenced material came from CD4+ T cells sorted from blood. All receptors come from a woman aged 18-29 years in good health. Each CDR3 is given with its conserved first and last residue. A D gene is named only where the DNA matches it firmly. Clone size, where shown, is once, few, many, or a class for clones that have expanded.

>TRBV12-3/TRBV12-4|TRBD2|NA|15|TRBJ2-3
TGTGCCAGCAGCCTAGCGGGGACTTACACAGATACGCAGTATTTT
CASSLAGTYTDTQYF
>TRBV7-2|NA|few|14|TRBJ2-2
TGTGCCAGCAGCTTAGAGGGGAGAGCCGGGGAGCTGTTTTTT
CASSLEGRAGELFF
>TRBV5-4|TRBD1|NA|13|TRBJ2-3
TGTGCCAGCAGCTTGCAGGGGGCGGATACGCAGTATTTT
CASSLQGADTQYF
>TRBV12-3/TRBV12-4|NA|many|13|TRBJ1-2
TGTGCCAGCAGTTTAAGCACAGCCTATGGCTACACCTTC
CASSLSTAYGYTF
>TRBV20-1|NA|NA|14|TRBJ2-6
TGCAGTGCAGAGAAGCAGGCTGGGGCCAACGTCCTGACTTTC
CSAEKQAGANVLTF
>TRBV5-1|TRBD1|few|22|TRBJ2-5
TGCGCCAGCAGCTTGGCTGGCGGTAGGACAGGGAACTTTGAGGTAGGACAAGAGACCCAGTACTTC
CASSLAGGRTGNFEVGQETQYF
>TRBV6-5|NA|NA|15|TRBJ2-1
TGTGCCAGCAGTTACGGGGGGCCCTTCGTGAATGAGCAGTTCTTC
CASSYGGPFVNEQFF
>TRBV5-6|TRBD1|NA|16|TRBJ2-3
TGTGCCAGCAGCAATATCGGACAGGGGGGCACAGATACGCAGTATTTT
CASSNIGQGGTDTQYF
>TRBV7-2|NA|NA|15|TRBJ1-2
TGTGCCAGCAGCTTAGCGTCAGGGGACAACTATGGCTACACCTTC
CASSLASGDNYGYTF
>TRBV12-3/TRBV12-4|TRBD2|NA|13|TRBJ2-3
TGTGCCAGCAGTTTTTACGGGAGGGATACGCAGTATTTT
CASSFYGRDTQYF
>TRBV5-1|TRBD1|NA|15|TRBJ2-2
TGCGCCAGCAGCCGACAGGGGGCATTGGTCGGGGAGCTGTTTTTT
CASSRQGALVGELFF
>TRBV9|TRBD2|NA|20|TRBJ2-1
TGTGCCAGCAGCGTAGCTGTAGGACTAGCGGGGGCCAGCTCCTACAATGAGCAGTTCTTC
CASSVAVGLAGASSYNEQFF
>TRBV7-2|NA|NA|15|TRBJ1-5
TGTGCCAGCAGTCGGGATGCGCTAGGCAATCAGCCCCAGCATTTT
CASSRDALGNQPQHF
>TRBV6-1|NA|few|14|TRBJ2-3
TGTGCCAGCGCCTCCGGGGTGACATCAGATACGCAGTATTTT
CASASGVTSDTQYF
>TRBV3-1|NA|few|16|TRBJ2-2
TGTGCCAGCAGCCACGCCGGGACATCAATCACCGGGGAGCTGTTTTTT
CASSHAGTSITGELFF
>TRBV12-3/TRBV12-4|NA|many|14|TRBJ2-7
TGTGCCAGCAGTTTTGGAGGTACGCGCTACGAGCAGTACTTC
CASSFGGTRYEQYF
>TRBV15|TRBD2|many|15|TRBJ2-1
TGTGCCACCAGCAGTAGTTTAGCGGGAGAGAATGAGCAGTTCTTC
CATSSSLAGENEQFF
>TRBV7-9|NA|NA|15|TRBJ2-2
TGTGCCAGCAGCACGCAATGGGGTGACACCGGGGAGCTGTTTTTT
CASSTQWGDTGELFF
>TRBV10-3|TRBD2|NA|15|TRBJ2-7
TGTGCCTCGGGACTAGCGGGAGGGCCTTCGGACGAGCAGTACTTC
CASGLAGGPSDEQYF
>TRBV5-1|NA|NA|14|TRBJ2-3
TGCGCCAGCAGCTCGATCGGCGAGGCGGATACGCAGTATTTT
CASSSIGEADTQYF
>TRBV7-9|NA|few|15|TRBJ2-6
TGTGCCAGCAGCTTAGTACCCTCTGGGGCCAACGTCCTGACTTTC
CASSLVPSGANVLTF
>TRBV15|NA|NA|16|TRBJ1-1
TGTGCCACCAGCAGAGAACCAAGAAGTTCGGGCACTGAAGCTTTCTTT
CATSREPRSSGTEAFF
>TRBV6-1|TRBD1|NA|17|TRBJ2-5
TGTGCCAGCAGTAGCCGCAGCGTCAGGGGGCGTGGAGAGACCCAGTACTTC
CASSSRSVRGRGETQYF
>TRBV24-1|NA|NA|14|TRBJ2-4
TGTGCCACCAGTGATCCCGTTGAGGCAGGCGTTCAGTACTTC
CATSDPVEAGVQYF
>TRBV29-1|TRBD1|NA|13|TRBJ2-2
TGCAGCGTTGAGCCAGGGGGTAGCGGGGAGCTGTTTTTT
CSVEPGGSGELFF
>TRBV10-2|NA|few|17|TRBJ2-3
TGCGCCAGCAGTGAGTCGGTAATAGGACCCGGCACAGATACGCAGTATTTT
CASSESVIGPGTDTQYF
>TRBV11-2|NA|few|14|TRBJ2-3
TGTGCCAGCAGCTTCGGGATAGCCACAGATACGCAGTATTTT
CASSFGIATDTQYF
>TRBV7-9|NA|NA|14|TRBJ1-6
TGTGCCAGCAGCTTCTCGGCCCCGAATTCACCCCTCCACTTT
CASSFSAPNSPLHF
>TRBV10-3|NA|NA|13|TRBJ2-3
TGTGCCATCCGTACTCAGGGGGGAGATACGCAGTATTTT
CAIRTQGGDTQYF
>TRBV20-1|NA|few|16|TRBJ2-1
TGCAGTGCTGGAAGAGATAGGGCCGAAAGCTACAATGAGCAGTTCTTC
CSAGRDRAESYNEQFF
>TRBV29-1|NA|NA|12|TRBJ2-2
TGCAGCGTTGAATCTTTCACCGGGGAGCTGTTTTTT
CSVESFTGELFF
>TRBV3-1|TRBD1|once|14|TRBJ1-1
TGTGCCAGCAGCTCACAGGGGAAGAACACTGAAGCTTTCTTT
CASSSQGKNTEAFF
>TRBV10-3|NA|NA|15|TRBJ2-1
TGTGCCATCAGTGACTTAGGCAGCCGAAAAAATGAGCAGTTCTTC
CAISDLGSRKNEQFF
>TRBV15|NA|few|14|TRBJ2-1
TGTGCCACCAGCAGAGGAGGGAAACACAATGAGCAGTTCTTC
CATSRGGKHNEQFF
>TRBV20-1|NA|NA|13|TRBJ1-2
TGCAGTGCTAGAAAGACAGGAAACTATGGCTACACCTTC
CSARKTGNYGYTF
>TRBV5-1|NA|NA|14|TRBJ1-1
TGCGCCAGCAGCTTGGGGGACGGTCGGACTGAAGCTTTCTTT
CASSLGDGRTEAFF
>TRBV28|TRBD1|few|16|TRBJ2-3
TGTGCCAGCAGCACCCGGGGGGACAGGGCTAAAGATACGCAGTATTTT
CASSTRGDRAKDTQYF
>TRBV3-1|NA|NA|13|TRBJ2-5
TGTGCCAGCAGCCAATTGATCCAAGAGACCCAGTACTTC
CASSQLIQETQYF
>TRBV7-8|NA|NA|16|TRBJ2-3
TGTGCCAGCAGCGGAATACTAGGACCCTCCACAGATACGCAGTATTTT
CASSGILGPSTDTQYF
>TRBV6-1|NA|once|11|TRBJ1-1
TGTGCCAGCAGTGAAGGGATGGGAGCTTTCTTT
CASSEGMGAFF
>TRBV12-3/TRBV12-4|NA|NA|14|TRBJ1-1
TGTGCCAGCAGGAACCGCAGGGGAGGGACTGAAGCTTTCTTT
CASRNRRGGTEAFF
>TRBV7-3|TRBD2|NA|15|TRBJ2-1
TGTGCCAGCAGCTCCGGGACTAGGAAGTACAATGAGCAGTTCTTC
CASSSGTRKYNEQFF
>TRBV18|TRBD1|NA|15|TRBJ2-1
TGTGCCAGCTCACGGGACAGAGTCCAGAAGAATGAGCAGTTCTTC
CASSRDRVQKNEQFF
>TRBV5-6|NA|NA|15|TRBJ2-1
TGTGCCAGCAGCTCCAGTGACAGGACCTACAATGAGCAGTTCTTC
CASSSSDRTYNEQFF
>TRBV20-1|NA|few|11|TRBJ2-1
TGCAGTGCTAACCCCCGCGGTGAGCAGTTCTTC
CSANPRGEQFF